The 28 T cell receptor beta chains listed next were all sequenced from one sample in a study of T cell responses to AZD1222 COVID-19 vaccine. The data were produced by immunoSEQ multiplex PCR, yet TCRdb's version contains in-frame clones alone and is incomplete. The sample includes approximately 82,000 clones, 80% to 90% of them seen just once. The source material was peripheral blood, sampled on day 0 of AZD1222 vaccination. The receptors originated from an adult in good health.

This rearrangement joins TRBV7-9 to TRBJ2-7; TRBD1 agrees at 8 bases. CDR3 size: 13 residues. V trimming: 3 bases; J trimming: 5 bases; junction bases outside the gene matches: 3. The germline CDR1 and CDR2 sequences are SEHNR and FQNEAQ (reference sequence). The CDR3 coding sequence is TGTGCCAGCAGCTTCCAGGGGGCTCACGAGCAGTACTTC. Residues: CASSFQGAHEQYF.

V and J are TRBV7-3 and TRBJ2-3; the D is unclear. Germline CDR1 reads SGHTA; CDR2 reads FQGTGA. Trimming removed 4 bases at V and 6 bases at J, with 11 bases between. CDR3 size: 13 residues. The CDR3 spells CASSSNELDTQYF. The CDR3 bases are TGTGCCAGCAGCTCTAATGAGCTGGATACGCAGTATTTT.

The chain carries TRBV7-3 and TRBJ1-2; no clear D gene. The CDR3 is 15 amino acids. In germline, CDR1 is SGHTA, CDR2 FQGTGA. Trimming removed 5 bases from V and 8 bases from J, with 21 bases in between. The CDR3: CASSPVGVSLGGYTF. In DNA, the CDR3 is TGTGCCAGCAGCCCTGTCGGGGTCTCTCTAGGGGGCTACACCTTC. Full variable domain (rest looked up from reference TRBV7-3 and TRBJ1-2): GAGVSQTPSNKVTEKGKYVELRCDPISGHTALYWYRQSLGQGPEFLIYFQGTGAADDSGLPNDRFFAVRPEGSVSTLKIQRTERGDSAVYLCASSPVGVSLGGYTFGSGTRLTVV.

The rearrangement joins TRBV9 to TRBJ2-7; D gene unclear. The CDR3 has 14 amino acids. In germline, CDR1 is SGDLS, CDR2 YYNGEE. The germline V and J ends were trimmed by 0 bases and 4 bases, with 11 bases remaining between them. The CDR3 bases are TGTGCCAGCAGCGTAGCTACGGATGGTTACGAGCAGTACTTC. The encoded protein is CASSVATDGYEQYF.

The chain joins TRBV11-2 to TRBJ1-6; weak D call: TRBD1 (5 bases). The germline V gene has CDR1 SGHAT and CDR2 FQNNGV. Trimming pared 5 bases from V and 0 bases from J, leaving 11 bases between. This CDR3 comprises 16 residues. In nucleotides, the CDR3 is TGTGCCAGCAGCCCCCAGGGTAGCTCCTATAATTCACCCCTCCACTTT. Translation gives CASSPQGSSYNSPLHF.

CDR3 sequence reads: CASSQVENTEAFF. The CDR3 nucleotides are TGTGCCAGCAGCCAAGTGGAGAACACTGAAGCTTTCTTT. This sequence joins TRBV3-1 (or the pseudogene TRBV3-2) and TRBJ1-1; D remains ambiguous. The germline CDR1 and CDR2 sequences are LGHDT and YNNKEL (reference sequence). Trimming shortened V by 1 base and J by 1 base, and 4 bases separated the two germline ends. This CDR3 is built from 13 residues.

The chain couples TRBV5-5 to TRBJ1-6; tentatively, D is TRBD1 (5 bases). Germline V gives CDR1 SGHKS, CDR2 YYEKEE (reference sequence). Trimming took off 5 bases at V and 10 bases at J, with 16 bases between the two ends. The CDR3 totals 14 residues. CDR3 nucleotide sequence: TGTGCCAGCAGATCCGGGGCCTGGATCTCACCCCTCCACTTT. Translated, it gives CASRSGAWISPLHF.

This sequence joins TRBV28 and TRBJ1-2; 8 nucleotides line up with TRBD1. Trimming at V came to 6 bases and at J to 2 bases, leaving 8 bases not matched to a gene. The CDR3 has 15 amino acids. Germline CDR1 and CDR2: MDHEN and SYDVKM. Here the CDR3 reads CASSSQGVLNYGYTF. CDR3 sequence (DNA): TGTGCCAGCAGCTCACAGGGGGTACTCAACTATGGCTACACCTTC.

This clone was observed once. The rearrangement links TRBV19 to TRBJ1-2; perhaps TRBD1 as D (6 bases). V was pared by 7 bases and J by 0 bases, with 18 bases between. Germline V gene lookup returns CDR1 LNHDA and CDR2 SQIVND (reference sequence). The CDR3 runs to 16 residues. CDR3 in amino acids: CASIPGGRNPNYGYTF. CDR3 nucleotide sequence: TGTGCCAGTATCCCCGGGGGGCGAAACCCTAACTATGGCTACACCTTC.

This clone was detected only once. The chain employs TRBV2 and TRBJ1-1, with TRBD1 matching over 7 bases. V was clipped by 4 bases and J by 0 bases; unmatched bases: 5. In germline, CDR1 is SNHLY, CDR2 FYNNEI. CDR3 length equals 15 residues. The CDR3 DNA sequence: TGTGCCAGCAGTGCCCGGGACAGTGTGAACACTGAAGCTTTCTTT. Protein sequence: CASSARDSVNTEAFF.

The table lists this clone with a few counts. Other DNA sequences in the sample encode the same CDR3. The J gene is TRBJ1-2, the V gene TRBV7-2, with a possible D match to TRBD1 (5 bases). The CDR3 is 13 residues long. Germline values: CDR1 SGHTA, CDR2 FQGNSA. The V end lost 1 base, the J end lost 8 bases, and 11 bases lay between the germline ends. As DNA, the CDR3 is TGTGCCAGCAGCTTAGGAGGGGCTCAGGGCTACACCTTC. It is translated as CASSLGGAQGYTF.

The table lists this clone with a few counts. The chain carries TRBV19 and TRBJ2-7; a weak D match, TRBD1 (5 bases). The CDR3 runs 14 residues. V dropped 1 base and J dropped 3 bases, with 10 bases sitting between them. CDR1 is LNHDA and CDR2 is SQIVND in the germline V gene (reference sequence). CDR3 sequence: CASSIVGRDYEQYF. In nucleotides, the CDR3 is TGTGCCAGTAGTATAGTGGGCAGGGACTACGAGCAGTACTTC.

The DNA of the CDR3 is TGTGCCAGCAGCCAAGAATCCCTTGGCGCGCCTTACAATGAGCAGTTCTTC. Protein sequence: CASSQESLGAPYNEQFF. The gene calls are TRBV3-1 (or the pseudogene TRBV3-2) and TRBJ2-1; D unresolved. V lost 0 bases, J lost 4 bases, and 16 bases lay in between. The CDR3 is 17 amino acids. Germline-derived CDR1 and CDR2 are LGHDT and YNNKEL (reference sequence).

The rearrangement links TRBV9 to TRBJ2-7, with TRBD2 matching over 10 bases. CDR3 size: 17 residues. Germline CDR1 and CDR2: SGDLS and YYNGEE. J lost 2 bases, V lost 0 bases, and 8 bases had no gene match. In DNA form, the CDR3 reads TGTGCCAGCAGCGTAGGAAGCGGGGGGGCCACCCCCTACGAGCAGTACTTC. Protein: CASSVGSGGATPYEQYF.

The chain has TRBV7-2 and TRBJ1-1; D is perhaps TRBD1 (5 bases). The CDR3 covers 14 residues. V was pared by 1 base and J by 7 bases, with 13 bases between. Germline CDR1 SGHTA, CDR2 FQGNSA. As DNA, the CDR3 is TGTGCCAGCAGCTTAGGGGGTCGGGGGGTTGAAGCTTTCTTT. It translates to CASSLGGRGVEAFF.

CDR3 sequence: CACFAGTPNTEAFF. The CDR3 nucleotides read TGTGCCTGTTTTGCCGGGACACCGAACACTGAAGCTTTCTTT. V and J are TRBV3-1 (or the pseudogene TRBV3-2) and TRBJ1-1; a possible D gene is TRBD1 (6 bases). This CDR3 is built from 14 residues. Germline loops: CDR1 LGHDT, CDR2 YNNKEL (reference sequence). The ends were cut back, 11 bases at V and 1 base at J, with 17 bases in the middle.

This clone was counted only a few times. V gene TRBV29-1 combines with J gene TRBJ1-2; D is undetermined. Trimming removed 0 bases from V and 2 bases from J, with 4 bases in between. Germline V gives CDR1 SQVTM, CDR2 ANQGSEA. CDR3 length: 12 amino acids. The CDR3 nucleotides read TGCAGCGTTGAAGACCGGAACTATGGCTACACCTTC. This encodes CSVEDRNYGYTF.

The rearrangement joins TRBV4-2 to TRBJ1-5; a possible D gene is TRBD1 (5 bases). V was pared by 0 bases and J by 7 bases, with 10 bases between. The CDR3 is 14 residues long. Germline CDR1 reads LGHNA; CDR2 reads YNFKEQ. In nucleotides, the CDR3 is TGTGCCAGCAGCCAAGATTGGGGCAGCCAGCCCCAGCATTTT. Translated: CASSQDWGSQPQHF.

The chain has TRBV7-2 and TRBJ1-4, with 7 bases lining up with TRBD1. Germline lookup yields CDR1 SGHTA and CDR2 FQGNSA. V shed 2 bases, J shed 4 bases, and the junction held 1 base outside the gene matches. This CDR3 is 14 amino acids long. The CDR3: CASSLRQGNEKLFF. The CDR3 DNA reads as TGTGCCAGCAGCTTAAGACAGGGTAATGAAAAACTGTTTTTT.

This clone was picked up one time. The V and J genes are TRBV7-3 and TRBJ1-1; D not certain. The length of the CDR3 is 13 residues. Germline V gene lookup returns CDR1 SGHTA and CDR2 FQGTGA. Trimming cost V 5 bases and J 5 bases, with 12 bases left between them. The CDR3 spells CASSRGGKTEAFF. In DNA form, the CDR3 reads TGTGCCAGCAGCCGGGGAGGGAAAACTGAAGCTTTCTTT.

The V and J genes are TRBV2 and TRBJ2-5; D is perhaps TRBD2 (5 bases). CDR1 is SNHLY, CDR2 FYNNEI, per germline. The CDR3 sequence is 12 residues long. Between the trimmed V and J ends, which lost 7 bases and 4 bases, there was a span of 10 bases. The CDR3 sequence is CASKERGETQYF. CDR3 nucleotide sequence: TGTGCCAGCAAAGAACGGGGAGAGACCCAGTACTTC.

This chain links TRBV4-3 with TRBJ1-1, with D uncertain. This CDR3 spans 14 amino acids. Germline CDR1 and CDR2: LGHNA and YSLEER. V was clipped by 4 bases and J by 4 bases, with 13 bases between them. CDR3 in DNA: TGCGCCAGCAGCCCCCGATTAGGAGCCACTGAAGCTTTCTTT. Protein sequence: CASSPRLGATEAFF.

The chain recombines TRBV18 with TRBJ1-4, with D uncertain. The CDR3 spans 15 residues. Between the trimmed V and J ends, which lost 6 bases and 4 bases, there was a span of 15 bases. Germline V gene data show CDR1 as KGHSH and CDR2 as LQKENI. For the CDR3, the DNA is TGTGCCAGCTCCCCCAACTCGGCCTTTAATGAAAAACTGTTTTTT. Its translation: CASSPNSAFNEKLFF.

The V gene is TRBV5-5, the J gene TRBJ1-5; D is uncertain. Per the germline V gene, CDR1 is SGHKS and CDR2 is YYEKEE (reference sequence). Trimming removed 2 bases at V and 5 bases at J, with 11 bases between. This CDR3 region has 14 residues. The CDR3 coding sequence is TGTGCCAGCAGCTTCGGGCCAGCCTATCAGCCCCAGCATTTT. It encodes CASSFGPAYQPQHF.

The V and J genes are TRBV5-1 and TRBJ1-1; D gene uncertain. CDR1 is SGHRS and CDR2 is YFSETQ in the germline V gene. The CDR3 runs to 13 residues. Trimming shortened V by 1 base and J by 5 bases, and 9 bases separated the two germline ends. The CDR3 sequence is CASSLPTRTEAFF. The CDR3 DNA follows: TGCGCCAGCAGCTTGCCTACGAGGACTGAAGCTTTCTTT.

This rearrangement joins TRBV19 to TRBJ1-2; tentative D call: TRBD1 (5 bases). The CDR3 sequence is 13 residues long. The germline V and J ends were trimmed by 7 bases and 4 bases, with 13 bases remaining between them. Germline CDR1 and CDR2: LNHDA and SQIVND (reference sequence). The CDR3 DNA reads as TGTGCCAGTAATGAGGGGTTCTCCTATGGCTACACCTTC. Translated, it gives CASNEGFSYGYTF.

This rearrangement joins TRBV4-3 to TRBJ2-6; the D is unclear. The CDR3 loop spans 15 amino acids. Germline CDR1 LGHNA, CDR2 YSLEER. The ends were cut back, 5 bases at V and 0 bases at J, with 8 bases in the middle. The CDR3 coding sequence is TGCGCCAGCAGCATCCAGAACTCTGGGGCCAACGTCCTGACTTTC. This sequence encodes CASSIQNSGANVLTF.

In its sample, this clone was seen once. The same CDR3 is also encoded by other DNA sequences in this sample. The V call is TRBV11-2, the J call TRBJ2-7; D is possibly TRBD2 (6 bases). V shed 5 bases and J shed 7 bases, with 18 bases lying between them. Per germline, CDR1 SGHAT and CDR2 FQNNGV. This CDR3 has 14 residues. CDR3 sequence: CASSPGQGAGEQYF. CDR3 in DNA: TGTGCCAGCAGCCCCGGGCAGGGTGCGGGGGAGCAGTACTTC.